This passage covers 7 T cell receptor beta chains from one sample sequenced in a study of CD8+ T cells in alopecia areata. Treatment in this sample: oral pan-JAK inhibitor, 5-10 mg twice daily. Lesional scalp punch biopsies and peripheral blood came from alopecia areata patients. Extracted RNA was reverse transcribed into cDNA, the sequencing template. The protocol was immunoSEQ multiplex PCR, while the TCRdb copy is restricted to in-frame clones and leaves out a portion. The table includes 4,000 to 5,500 clones, approximately 90% detected once. The sample here was skin, taken at week 4, from a patient treated with tofacitinib. The receptors were sampled from a human donor with alopecia areata.

This chain links TRBV7-7 with TRBJ2-2, with TRBD2 as a possible D gene (5 bases). Germline V lookup: CDR1 SSHAT, CDR2 FNYEAQ (reference sequence). This CDR3 spans 14 amino acids. The V end was cut by 8 bases, the J end by 0 bases, with 10 bases between. The CDR3 region has the DNA TGTGCCAGCTTTATCGGGACGAACACCGGGGAGCTGTTTTTT. This gives the protein CASFIGTNTGELFF.

The chain links TRBV6-6 to TRBJ1-5; no definite D call. V was trimmed by 6 bases and J by 3 bases, leaving 12 bases between them. CDR1 is MNHNY and CDR2 is SVGAGI in the germline V gene (reference sequence). CDR3 length: 14 amino acids. In nucleotides, the CDR3 is TGTGCCAGCAGCCACCGGGGTTACAATCAGCCCCAGCATTTT. Amino acid sequence: CASSHRGYNQPQHF.

The chain carries TRBV6-1 and TRBJ1-6; tentatively, D is TRBD1 (5 bases). Trimming removed 8 bases at V and 6 bases at J, with 17 bases between. The CDR3 length is 15 residues. Germline V gene lookup returns CDR1 MNHNS and CDR2 SASEGT. The CDR3 DNA sequence: TGTGCCAGCGGATCCGGGACGGCAGCTAATTCACCCCTCCACTTT. Protein product: CASGSGTAANSPLHF.

The chain recombines TRBV11-2 with TRBJ2-2; TRBD2 agrees at 9 bases. Per germline, CDR1 SGHAT and CDR2 FQNNGV. V trimming: 2 bases; J trimming: 6 bases; junction bases outside the gene matches: 1. The CDR3 spans 14 residues. CDR3 amino acids: CASSLLAGSGELFF. Here the CDR3 DNA reads TGTGCCAGCAGCTTACTAGCGGGGTCCGGGGAGCTGTTTTTT.

This clone was seen only once. This rearrangement joins TRBV7-2 to TRBJ2-1, with D perhaps being TRBD1 or TRBD2 (6 bases each). Germline V CDR1 and CDR2: SGHTA, FQGNSA. The CDR3 length is 15 residues. The germline V and J ends were trimmed by 2 bases and 3 bases, with 11 bases remaining between them. As DNA, the CDR3 is TGTGCCAGCAGCTTAACGGGGGCTCTCTACAATGAGCAGTTCTTC. As protein: CASSLTGALYNEQFF. Based on the CDR3 plus reference TRBV7-2 and TRBJ2-1, the full variable domain is GAGVSQSPSNKVTEKGKDVELRCDPISGHTALYWYRQSLGQGLEFLIYFQGNSAPDKSGLPSDRFSAERTGGSVSTLTIQRTQQEDSAVYLCASSLTGALYNEQFFGPGTRLTVL.

V and J are TRBV7-8 and TRBJ1-3, with D hard to call. The CDR3 is 16 amino acids. V was shortened by 5 bases and J by 4 bases, with 18 bases between the two germline ends. Germline assignment: CDR1 SGHVS and CDR2 FQNEAQ. CDR3 protein: CASSPGTRIGGNTIYF. As DNA, the CDR3 is TGTGCCAGCAGCCCTGGTACCAGGATTGGAGGAAACACCATATATTTT.

This clone was observed a handful of times. The chain carries TRBV7-2 and TRBJ1-5, with 8 bases identical to TRBD1. Germline V lookup: CDR1 SGHTA, CDR2 FQGNSA. This CDR3 has 13 residues. Losses at the gene ends were 2 bases for V and 9 bases for J; bases not matched to a gene: 3. The CDR3 protein is CASSLNRGMPQHF. CDR3 nucleotide sequence: TGTGCCAGCAGCTTAAACAGGGGGATGCCCCAGCATTTT.